The 25 T cell receptor beta chains presented below share a single source sample, sequenced in a study of blood T cell repertoires in COVID-19. TCRdb keeps only in-frame clones here, not all; method: immunoSEQ multiplex PCR. The sample shows 150,000 to 200,000 clones, around 89% of them seen only once. Sequencing was carried out using peripheral blood. Source of these receptors: a man between 60 and 75 years old with acute or convalescent COVID-19.

The chain combines TRBV6-5 with TRBJ2-7; 11 bases are a match to TRBD1. The CDR3 is made up of 16 amino acids. Germline assignment: CDR1 MNHEY and CDR2 SVGAGI. V shed 4 bases, J shed 2 bases, and the junction held 7 bases outside the gene matches. This CDR3 reads CASSSSRGQGAYEQYF. Here the CDR3 DNA reads TGTGCCAGCAGTTCCTCGAGGGGACAGGGGGCCTACGAGCAGTACTTC.

With respect to this clone: Other DNA sequences in the same sample also yield this CDR3. The chain is built from TRBV19 and TRBJ2-5; D uncertain. Trimming cost V 6 bases and J 4 bases, with 6 bases left between them. Per the germline V gene, CDR1 is LNHDA and CDR2 is SQIVND (reference sequence). CDR3 length: 11 amino acids. The CDR3 nucleotides read TGTGCCAGTAGGGCCCGAGAGACCCAGTACTTC. It is translated as CASRARETQYF. Supplemented by reference TRBV19 and TRBJ2-5, the full variable domain reads DGGITQSPKYLFRKEGQNVTLSCEQNLNHDAMYWYRQDPGQGLRLIYYSQIVNDFQKGDIAEGYSVSREKKESFPLTVTSAQKNPTAFYLCASRARETQYFGPGTRLLVL.

The CDR3 here is CASSPGTGAYEQYV. CDR3 nucleotides: TGTGCCAGCAGCCCCGGGACAGGGGCCTACGAGCAGTACGTC. This chain connects TRBV7-2 to TRBJ2-7, with TRBD1 matching 10 bases. The CDR3 covers 14 residues. V was clipped by 5 bases and J by 2 bases; unmatched bases: 3. CDR1 is SGHTA, CDR2 FQGNSA, per germline.

This clone was seen once. The chain combines TRBV29-1 with TRBJ1-2, with a weak D call TRBD1 (5 bases). Germline CDR1 reads SQVTM; CDR2 reads ANQGSEA. The CDR3 totals 15 residues. V shed 6 bases and J shed 8 bases, with 25 bases lying between them. The CDR3 DNA reads as TGCAGCGTCGCCCGGGGAGGGACCGCCGTAGAGGGCTACACCTTC. Translated: CSVARGGTAVEGYTF.

The gene calls are TRBV5-6 and TRBJ1-1; D gene uncertain. The CDR3 runs 14 residues. The V end was cut by 1 base, the J end by 3 bases, with 10 bases between. From germline, CDR1 is SGHDT and CDR2 YYEEEE. CDR3 residues: CASSLSGIDTEAFF. In nucleotides, the CDR3 is TGTGCCAGCAGCTTGTCGGGTATCGACACTGAAGCTTTCTTT. The whole variable domain, filled in from reference TRBV5-6 and TRBJ1-1, reads DAGVTQSPTHLIKTRGQQVTLRCSPKSGHDTVSWYQQALGQGPQFIFQYYEEEERQRGNFPDRFSGHQFPNYSSELNVNALLLGDSALYLCASSLSGIDTEAFFGQGTRLTVV.

The chain links TRBV11-3 to TRBJ2-3, with 12 bases fitting TRBD2. The CDR3 extends over 17 amino acids. Germline V gives CDR1 SGHNT, CDR2 YENEEA. The junction had 6 bases not matched to a gene; V was cut back by 5 bases and J by 0 bases. The CDR3 region has the DNA TGTGCCAGCAGCCTCAGACTAGCGGGGGCCAGCACAGATACGCAGTATTTT. It encodes CASSLRLAGASTDTQYF. The whole variable domain, filled in from reference TRBV11-3 and TRBJ2-3, reads EAGVVQSPRYKIIEKKQPVAFWCNPISGHNTLYWYLQNLGQGPELLIRYENEEAVDDSQLPKDRFSAERLKGVDSTLKIQPAELGDSAVYLCASSLRLAGASTDTQYFGPGTRLTVL.

This clone was seen once. V gene TRBV7-9 combines with J gene TRBJ1-2; the D gene is possibly TRBD1 (6 bases). V lost 6 bases and J 0 bases, leaving 14 bases between the germline ends. In germline, CDR1 is SEHNR, CDR2 FQNEAQ (reference sequence). The CDR3 covers 15 residues. As DNA, the CDR3 is TGTGCCAGCAGTTTGGGGGGGCCGACTAACTATGGCTACACCTTC. This gives the protein CASSLGGPTNYGYTF. Looking up the rest from reference TRBV7-9 and TRBJ1-2 gives the full variable domain: DTGVSQNPRHKITKRGQNVTFRCDPISEHNRLYWYRQTLGQGPEFLTYFQNEAQLEKSRLLSDRFSAERPKGSFSTLEIQRTEQGDSAMYLCASSLGGPTNYGYTFGSGTRLTVV.

V and J are TRBV5-1 and TRBJ1-6, with 9 bases matching TRBD1. Per the germline V gene, CDR1 is SGHRS and CDR2 is YFSETQ. Trimming removed 3 bases from V and 5 bases from J; junction bases left unmatched: 9. The CDR3 extends over 17 amino acids. The CDR3 sequence is CASSSGQGLIDNSPLHF. CDR3 nucleotide sequence: TGCGCCAGCAGCTCGGGACAGGGATTGATAGATAATTCACCCCTCCACTTT.

The chain is built from TRBV9 and TRBJ1-2; D is ambiguous. Looked up from germline, CDR1 is SGDLS and CDR2 is YYNGEE. Trimming shortened V by 1 base and J by 6 bases, and 10 bases separated the two germline ends. CDR3 length: 13 residues. Written as DNA, the CDR3 is TGTGCCAGCAGCGTAAGACTATCGGATGGCTACACCTTC. It codes for CASSVRLSDGYTF.

This chain links TRBV27 with TRBJ2-7; D may be TRBD1 (5 bases). The CDR3 length is 15 residues. V was cut by 1 base and J by 0 bases, with 10 bases left in between. Per the germline V gene, CDR1 is MNHEY and CDR2 is SMNVEV (reference sequence). Written as DNA, the CDR3 is TGTGCCAGCAGTTTATACAGGCTCAGCTCCTACGAGCAGTACTTC. Amino acids: CASSLYRLSSYEQYF.

This sequence joins TRBV6-6 and TRBJ2-7; 12 positions match TRBD2. Unmatched junction bases numbered 6, after V lost 7 bases and J lost 2 bases. The CDR3 is 15 amino acids. The germline V gene has CDR1 MNHNY and CDR2 SVGAGI (reference sequence). The DNA of the CDR3 is TGTGCCAGCAACAGACTAGCGGGAGCCCCCTACGAGCAGTACTTC. This sequence encodes CASNRLAGAPYEQYF.

V is TRBV19 and J is TRBJ2-3, with D perhaps matching TRBD1 (6 bases). The V end lost 8 bases, the J end lost 0 bases, and 9 bases lay between the germline ends. From germline, CDR1 is LNHDA and CDR2 SQIVND (reference sequence). CDR3 size: 13 residues. Here the CDR3 DNA reads TGTGCCAGTGGTACAGGGAGCACAGATACGCAGTATTTT. Translating it yields CASGTGSTDTQYF.

V gene TRBV10-3 combines with J gene TRBJ1-2, with 8 bases that match TRBD1. The trim removed 2 bases at V and 8 bases at J, leaving 7 bases unmatched. The CDR3 runs to 14 residues. The germline CDR1 and CDR2 sequences are ENHRY and SYGVKD. The CDR3, as DNA: TGTGCCATCAGTGAGCAGCAGGGGGCGAAGGGCTACACCTTC. It translates to CAISEQQGAKGYTF.

The chain is built from TRBV9 and TRBJ2-5, with 9 bases aligning to TRBD2. J lost 1 base, V lost 1 base, and 2 bases had no gene match. Germline loops: CDR1 SGDLS, CDR2 YYNGEE. CDR3 length: 15 amino acids. CDR3 protein: CASSVLAGTQETQYF. The CDR3 region has the DNA TGTGCCAGCAGCGTACTAGCGGGGACCCAAGAGACCCAGTACTTC.

The J gene is TRBJ2-3, the V gene TRBV14; the D gene is possibly TRBD2 (5 bases). Per germline, CDR1 SGHDN and CDR2 FVKESK. CDR3 length: 15 amino acids. The V end lost 0 bases, the J end lost 4 bases, and 11 bases lay between the germline ends. CDR3 protein: CASSQETGGPDTQYF. The CDR3 region has the DNA TGTGCCAGCAGCCAAGAAACCGGAGGCCCAGATACGCAGTATTTT.

The CDR3, as DNA: TGTGCCAGCAGTGATTATGTGTATGGCTACACCTTC. Its translation is CASSDYVYGYTF. The J gene is TRBJ1-2, the V gene TRBV6-1; D ambiguous. Germline CDR1 is MNHNS and CDR2 is SASEGT. This CDR3 region has 12 residues. Trimming left V 3 bases short and J 5 bases short, with 7 bases between.

The chain carries TRBV15 and TRBJ1-1; TRBD1 matches 8 bases. Germline V gives CDR1 LNHNV, CDR2 YYDKDF (reference sequence). The CDR3 runs to 14 residues. V shed 0 bases, J shed 4 bases, and the junction held 1 base outside the gene matches. The CDR3 region is CATSREDRGTEAFF. The CDR3 DNA is TGTGCCACCAGCAGAGAAGACAGGGGCACTGAAGCTTTCTTT. The full variable domain, in which reference TRBV15 and TRBJ1-1 provide the parts outside the CDR3, is DAMVIQNPRYQVTQFGKPVTLSCSQTLNHNVMYWYQQKSSQAPKLLFHYYDKDFNNEADTPDNFQSRRPNTSFCFLDIRSPGLGDTAMYLCATSREDRGTEAFFGQGTRLTVV.

The chain employs TRBV24-1 and TRBJ2-1; 8 bases fit TRBD2. There are 10 residues in the CDR3. Germline lookup yields CDR1 KGHDR and CDR2 SFDVKD. V lost 12 bases and J lost 10; bases outside the gene matches: 4. The CDR3 nucleotides are TGTGCCGCCCAGCGGGGGGAGCAGTTCTTC. It encodes CAAQRGEQFF.

The rearrangement links TRBV11-2 to TRBJ2-7; tentatively, D is TRBD2 (6 bases). With 5 bases removed from V and 4 bases from J, the gap between germline ends came to 18 bases. Germline CDR1 is SGHAT and CDR2 is FQNNGV. The CDR3 sequence is 15 residues long. The CDR3 reads CASSPLITSSYEQYV. The CDR3 DNA reads as TGTGCCAGCAGCCCTCTCATAACTAGCTCTTACGAGCAGTACGTC.

The rearrangement joins TRBV5-6 to TRBJ2-5, with TRBD1 matching 9 bases. This CDR3 is built from 17 residues. Germline trimming cut 1 base from V and 7 bases from J; bases unmatched to any gene: 14. In germline, CDR1 is SGHDT, CDR2 YYEEEE. The CDR3 DNA reads as TGTGCCAGCAGCTTGATACTAGGGACAGGGACAGTAGCGACCCAGTACTTC. Encoded protein: CASSLILGTGTVATQYF. The variable domain in full, completed from reference TRBV5-6 and TRBJ2-5, reads DAGVTQSPTHLIKTRGQQVTLRCSPKSGHDTVSWYQQALGQGPQFIFQYYEEEERQRGNFPDRFSGHQFPNYSSELNVNALLLGDSALYLCASSLILGTGTVATQYFGPGTRLLVL.

This rearrangement joins TRBV7-2 to TRBJ1-4; 9 nucleotides align to TRBD1. Germline assignment: CDR1 SGHTA and CDR2 FQGNSA. After removal of 3 bases from V and 6 bases from J, the junction contained 11 bases not matched to a gene. This CDR3 is built from 17 residues. The CDR3 DNA is TGTGCCAGCAGCTTGGCGGACAGGGGAAGGACGCATGAAAAACTGTTTTTT. Translation: CASSLADRGRTHEKLFF. The whole variable domain, remainder taken from reference TRBV7-2 and TRBJ1-4, is GAGVSQSPSNKVTEKGKDVELRCDPISGHTALYWYRQSLGQGLEFLIYFQGNSAPDKSGLPSDRFSAERTGGSVSTLTIQRTQQEDSAVYLCASSLADRGRTHEKLFFGSGTQLSVL.

This chain uses TRBV12-3 or TRBV12-4 with TRBJ2-5; 8 positions agree with TRBD1. V lost 4 bases, J lost 5 bases, and 3 bases stayed unmatched. This CDR3 spans 13 amino acids. The DNA of the CDR3 is TGTGCCAGCAGTTGGGGACAGGCCGAGACCCAGTACTTC. It translates to CASSWGQAETQYF.

This chain uses TRBV2 with TRBJ2-7, with 11 bases identical to TRBD2. Trimming took 6 bases from V and 2 from J; bases not matched to a gene: 6. Germline CDR1 SNHLY, CDR2 FYNNEI. The CDR3 loop spans 15 amino acids. CDR3: CASRGSLAGAYEQYF. CDR3 DNA sequence: TGTGCCAGCAGGGGGTCACTAGCGGGAGCCTACGAGCAGTACTTC.

This clone has a single count. The chain employs TRBV6-5 and TRBJ1-2; D may be TRBD1 (6 bases). Germline values: CDR1 MNHEY, CDR2 SVGAGI. V lost 7 bases to trimming and J lost 2 bases, with 11 bases between them. This CDR3 contains 13 residues. Here the CDR3 DNA reads TGTGCCAGCACCAGGGACAAAAACTATGGCTACACCTTC. Amino acid sequence: CASTRDKNYGYTF.

The gene calls are TRBV5-5 and TRBJ1-4; 8 bases line up with TRBD1. V lost 4 bases, J lost 5 bases, and 7 bases stayed unmatched. CDR1 and CDR2 from the germline V gene are SGHKS and YYEKEE (reference sequence). The CDR3 is 15 residues long. The CDR3 nucleotides read TGTGCCAGCAGCGGGCCTGACAGGGGAAATGAAAAACTGTTTTTT. This codes for CASSGPDRGNEKLFF.